The clone carrying this T cell receptor (beta chain) was seen only once. Its antigen is not identified. Relative to the germline gene, one junction end is altered; a read error may explain this. Findings and caveats of the study: Tumor Treg TCRs overlapped most with tumor naive CD4+ cells. Larger-cohort validation covered only one TCR beta V-J rearrangement.

CD25-based Treg depletion was applied to purified naive CD4+ T cells. Germline CDR1 SEHNR, CDR2 FQNEAQ (reference sequence). CDR3 length: 15 residues. After constant-region reverse-primer amplification, full-length variable regions underwent semi-nested PCR with Nested Universal Primer A. TCRdb redid the calling of the 5' RACE reads with MiXCR, one entry per CDR3 protein. Of about 34,000 distinct CDR3 sequences in the sample, about a quarter were seen once. Material for sequencing was naive CD4+ T cells sorted from a lymph node. Subset denoted: naive CD4+ T cells, CD4+CD45RA+CD25-. The chain links TRBV7-9 to TRBJ1-1; D is unresolved. The TCR was taken from a female donor with breast cancer. As DNA, the CDR3 is TGTGCCAGCAGCACCCCGTTGGGAACACACACTGAAGCTCTCTTT. Residues: CASSTPLGTHTEALF.